The 4 T cell receptor beta chains below all came from one sample that was sequenced in a study of blood T cell repertoires in COVID-19. TCRdb keeps only in-frame clones here, not all; method: immunoSEQ multiplex PCR. This sample yields 150,000 to 200,000 clones, of which approximately 92% are seen a single time; around 0.5% belongs to the top ten. The sequenced sample was peripheral blood. These receptors originate from a man aged 50 to 60 with acute or convalescent COVID-19.

The V call is TRBV10-1, the J call TRBJ2-5; 11 nucleotides agree with TRBD2. The CDR3 is 15 residues long. Germline values: CDR1 WNHNN, CDR2 SYGVQD (reference sequence). Trimming took 6 bases from V and 1 from J; bases not matched to a gene: 4. CDR3 region: CASRDSGGGQETQYF. CDR3 coding DNA: TGCGCCAGCAGAGATAGCGGGGGGGGCCAAGAGACCCAGTACTTC.

The V and J genes are TRBV9 and TRBJ2-7; TRBD1 agrees at 11 bases. The CDR3 has 15 amino acids. Germline V gene lookup returns CDR1 SGDLS and CDR2 YYNGEE. The ends lost 1 base at V and 5 bases at J; junction bases unmatched: 5. The CDR3 reads CASSVSPGQGDEQYF. Written as DNA, the CDR3 is TGTGCCAGCAGCGTAAGCCCGGGACAGGGGGACGAGCAGTACTTC. Complete variable domain (other parts from reference TRBV9 and TRBJ2-7): DSGVTQTPKHLITATGQRVTLRCSPRSGDLSVYWYQQSLDQGLQFLIQYYNGEERAKGNILERFSAQQFPDLHSELNLSSLELGDSALYFCASSVSPGQGDEQYFGPGTRLTVT.

This clone was detected only a few times. The V gene is TRBV4-2, the J gene TRBJ2-1, with 8 bases fitting TRBD1. Germline V lookup: CDR1 LGHNA, CDR2 YNFKEQ. The CDR3 extends over 14 amino acids. The V and J ends lost 4 bases and 7 bases, in that order; junction bases with no gene match: 6. Here the CDR3 DNA reads TGTGCCAGCAGCCCCGGACAGGGTGGGAATGAGCAGTTCTTC. Amino acids: CASSPGQGGNEQFF.

In this sample, this clone turned up a few times. The chain combines TRBV7-6 with TRBJ2-5; D is perhaps TRBD1 (5 bases). With 4 bases removed from V and 5 bases from J, the gap between germline ends came to 14 bases. The CDR3 is 14 amino acids. Germline V gene lookup returns CDR1 SGHVS and CDR2 FNYEAQ. The CDR3 sequence is CASSYEGVSETQYF. CDR3 sequence (DNA): TGTGCCAGCAGCTATGAAGGGGTTTCCGAGACCCAGTACTTC.